These 14 T cell receptor beta chains were sequenced from one sample in a study of T cells in Graves' hyperthyroidism and ophthalmopathy. Authors of the study amplified TCR beta CDR3 regions from RNA transcripts. An initial round of RT-PCR targeting the TCR CDR3 relied on the HTBI primer set. Each CDR3 protein gets one entry after TCRdb re-called the multiplex PCR reads with MiXCR. The sample records 250,000 to 300,000 distinct CDR3 sequences, roughly 15% being singletons. Sequencing used blood. These receptors were taken from a woman aged 40 to 49 with Graves' hyperthyroidism that later progressed to Graves' ophthalmopathy.

Details on this clonotype: This may arise from a read error, as a much more abundant clone is one base away. The V and J genes are TRBV27 and TRBJ2-1; 7 bases align to TRBD2. The CDR3 contains 15 residues. Per the germline V gene, CDR1 is MNHEY and CDR2 is SMNVEV (reference sequence). V was pared by 10 bases and J by 6 bases, with 15 bases of the junction left unmatched. The CDR3: CANIPAGGRFNEQFF. The DNA of the CDR3 is TGTGCCAACATACCCGCTGGCGGGAGATTCAATGAGCAGTTCTTC.

This clonotype occurred many times. This chain uses TRBV28 with TRBJ2-3; 10 bases align to TRBD2. The CDR3 has 19 amino acids. The J segment lost 0 bases and the V segment lost 3 bases, leaving 12 bases of the junction unmatched. The germline V gene has CDR1 MDHEN and CDR2 SYDVKM. The CDR3 is CASSLLGGSGRHSTDTQYF. CDR3 coding DNA: TGTGCCAGCAGTTTGCTCGGGGGTAGCGGGAGGCATAGCACAGATACGCAGTATTTT. Full variable domain (missing parts from reference TRBV28 and TRBJ2-3): DVKVTQSSRYLVKRTGEKVFLECVQDMDHENMFWYRQDPGLGLRLIYFSYDVKMKEKGDIPEGYSVSREKKERFSLILESASTNQTSMYLCASSLLGGSGRHSTDTQYFGPGTRLTVL.

The table lists this clonotype with many counts. This chain joins TRBV20-1 and TRBJ2-1; perhaps TRBD2 as D (6 bases). The CDR3 contains 18 residues. The V end was cut by 1 base, the J end by 0 bases, with 19 bases between. From germline, CDR1 is DFQATT and CDR2 SNEGSKA (reference sequence). CDR3 nucleotide sequence: TGCAGTGCTAGAGGCGGTAGTCGCGGGGCAAGCTCCTACAATGAGCAGTTCTTC. Amino acids: CSARGGSRGASSYNEQFF.

This clonotype turned up a few times. This sequence joins TRBV20-1 and TRBJ1-1; no clear D gene. The germline CDR1 and CDR2 sequences are DFQATT and SNEGSKA (reference sequence). The CDR3 runs to 13 residues. V was shortened by 5 bases and J by 2 bases, with 12 bases between the two germline ends. The CDR3 nucleotides are TGCAGTGCTGGGGAGACCGGTAACACTGAAGCTTTCTTT. Its protein is CSAGETGNTEAFF.

The rearrangement joins TRBV7-9 to TRBJ2-1; 9 nucleotides line up with TRBD2. Unmatched junction bases numbered 7, after V lost 2 bases and J lost 8 bases. CDR3 length: 15 residues. Germline loops: CDR1 SEHNR, CDR2 FQNEAQ (reference sequence). The CDR3, as DNA: TGTGCCAGCAGCTTATACGCGGGAGGGGGGGATGAGCAGTTCTTC. Translated: CASSLYAGGGDEQFF.

Many counts were recorded for this clonotype. CDR3 nucleotide sequence: TGTGCCAGCAAATATCAGACCGGGATGGCCTACGAGCAGTACTTC. Translating it yields CASKYQTGMAYEQYF. This sequence joins TRBV6-1 and TRBJ2-7; D perhaps matches TRBD2 (5 bases). Looked up from germline, CDR1 is MNHNS and CDR2 is SASEGT. V was clipped by 7 bases and J by 2 bases, with 18 bases between them. The CDR3 loop spans 15 amino acids.

The table lists this clonotype with many counts. V is TRBV24-1 and J is TRBJ2-1; TRBD2 matches 7 bases. Germline CDR1 reads KGHDR; CDR2 reads SFDVKD. The CDR3 consists of 17 residues. Trimming at V came to 9 bases and at J to 5 bases, leaving 18 bases not matched to a gene. Here the CDR3 reads CATARFWLAGAHNEQFF. The CDR3 nucleotides read TGTGCCACCGCCCGTTTCTGGCTCGCGGGAGCCCACAATGAGCAGTTCTTC.

This clonotype was observed at least ten times. V and J are TRBV18 and TRBJ2-1; TRBD1 might be the D (6 bases). The V gene lost 4 bases and the J gene lost 10 bases, with 17 bases spanning the gap. Germline CDR1 and CDR2: KGHSH and LQKENI. This CDR3 has 14 amino acids. The CDR3 here is CASSLILQGGEQFF. The CDR3 region has the DNA TGTGCCAGCTCACTTATATTACAGGGTGGCGAGCAGTTCTTC.

The chain employs TRBV18 and TRBJ2-1; D might be TRBD2 (5 bases). The V end lost 4 bases, the J end lost 2 bases, and 9 bases lay between the germline ends. Germline V gene sequence: CDR1 KGHSH, CDR2 LQKENI. The CDR3 contains 14 residues. CDR3 nucleotides: TGTGCCAGCTCACACGGGGATACCTACAATGAGCAGTTCTTC. Encoded protein: CASSHGDTYNEQFF.

This clonotype came up many times. The chain is built from TRBV28 and TRBJ2-7, with 12 bases aligning to TRBD2. The CDR3 contains 17 residues. Germline CDR1 is MDHEN and CDR2 is SYDVKM. The J segment lost 0 bases and the V segment lost 3 bases, leaving 6 bases of the junction unmatched. Here the CDR3 DNA reads TGTGCCAGCAGTTTGCTTAGGACTAGCGGGACCTCCTACGAGCAGTACTTC. It translates to CASSLLRTSGTSYEQYF.

The rearrangement joins TRBV7-9 to TRBJ1-1; D is uncertain. The germline V gene encodes CDR1 SEHNR and CDR2 FQNEAQ (reference sequence). V was pared by 1 base and J by 0 bases, with 15 bases between. The length of the CDR3 is 17 residues. CDR3 residues: CASSLVRSYAMNTEAFF. DNA of the CDR3: TGTGCCAGCAGCTTAGTTAGGTCCTACGCTATGAACACTGAAGCTTTCTTT.

This clonotype showed up many times. The rearrangement links TRBV5-8 to TRBJ1-1; D gene uncertain. Trimming removed 1 base at V and 2 bases at J, with 12 bases between. The CDR3 has 15 residues. Germline assignment: CDR1 SGHTS and CDR2 YDEGEE. The CDR3 DNA reads TGTGCCAGCAGCTTGCGGCTGATTGGAAACACTGAAGCTTTCTTT. This codes for CASSLRLIGNTEAFF. The whole variable domain, remainder taken from reference TRBV5-8 and TRBJ1-1, is EAGVTQSPTHLIKTRGQQATLRCSPISGHTSVYWYQQALGLGLQFLLWYDEGEERNRGNFPPRFSGRQFPNYSSELNVNALELEDSALYLCASSLRLIGNTEAFFGQGTRLTVV.

This clonotype came up many times. This chain uses TRBV28 with TRBJ1-4, with D possibly being TRBD1 (5 bases). CDR1 is MDHEN and CDR2 is SYDVKM in the germline V gene. The CDR3 is 16 amino acids. The V end lost 4 bases, the J end lost 0 bases, and 12 bases lay between the germline ends. The CDR3 here is CASSSLGGATNEKLFF. The CDR3 nucleotides read TGTGCCAGCAGTTCACTCGGAGGGGCAACTAATGAAAAACTGTTTTTT.

This clonotype was recorded many times. The chain carries TRBV20-1 and TRBJ2-3, with D perhaps TRBD2 (7 bases). V was clipped by 5 bases and J by 6 bases, with 12 bases between them. The CDR3 contains 12 residues. Germline V gene sequence: CDR1 DFQATT, CDR2 SNEGSKA (reference sequence). The CDR3 DNA follows: TGCAGTGCTGGGGGCGGGGGTGATACGCAGTATTTT. The encoded protein is CSAGGGGDTQYF.